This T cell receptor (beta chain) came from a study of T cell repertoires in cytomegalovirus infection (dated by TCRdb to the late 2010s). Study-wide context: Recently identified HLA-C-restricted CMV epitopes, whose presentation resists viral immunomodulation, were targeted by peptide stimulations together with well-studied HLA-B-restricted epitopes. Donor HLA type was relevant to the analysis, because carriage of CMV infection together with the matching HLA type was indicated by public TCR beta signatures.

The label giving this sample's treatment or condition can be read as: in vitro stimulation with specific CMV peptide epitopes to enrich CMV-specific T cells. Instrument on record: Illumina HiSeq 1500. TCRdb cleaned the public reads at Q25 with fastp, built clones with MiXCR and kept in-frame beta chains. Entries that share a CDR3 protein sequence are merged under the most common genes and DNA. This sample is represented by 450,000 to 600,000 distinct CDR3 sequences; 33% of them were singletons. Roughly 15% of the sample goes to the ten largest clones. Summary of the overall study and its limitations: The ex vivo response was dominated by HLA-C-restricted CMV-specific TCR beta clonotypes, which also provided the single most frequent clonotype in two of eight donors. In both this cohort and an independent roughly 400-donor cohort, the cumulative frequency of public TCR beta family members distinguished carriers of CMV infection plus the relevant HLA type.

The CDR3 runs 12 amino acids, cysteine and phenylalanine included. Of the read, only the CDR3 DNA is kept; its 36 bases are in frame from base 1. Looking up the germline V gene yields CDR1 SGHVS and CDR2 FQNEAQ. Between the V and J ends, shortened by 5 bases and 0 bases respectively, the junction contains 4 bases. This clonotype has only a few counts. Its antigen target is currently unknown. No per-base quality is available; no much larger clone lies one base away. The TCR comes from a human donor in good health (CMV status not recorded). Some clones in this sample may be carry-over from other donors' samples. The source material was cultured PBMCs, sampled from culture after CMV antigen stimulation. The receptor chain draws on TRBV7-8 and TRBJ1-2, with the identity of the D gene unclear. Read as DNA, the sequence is TGTGCCAGCAGCCGAGCTAACTATGGCTACACCTTC. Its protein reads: CASSRANYGYTF.